A single sample gave rise to the 2 T cell receptor beta chains below, sequenced in a study of blood T cell repertoires in COVID-19. Assay used: immunoSEQ multiplex PCR; TCRdb lists only in-frame clones, some missing. The sample yields 200,000 to 250,000 clones, 65% to 85% seen once. Source material: PBMCs or T cells enriched from blood (not recorded which). The receptors originated from a woman aged 40-49 years who had recovered from COVID-19.

V gene TRBV30 combines with J gene TRBJ2-3; 7 bases line up with TRBD2. V dropped 4 bases and J dropped 0; count of bases not matched to a gene: 10. The germline V gene encodes CDR1 GTSNPN and CDR2 SVGIG (reference sequence). The CDR3 sequence is 16 residues long. For the CDR3, the DNA is TGTGCCTGGAAGGCACTAGCGAGCTCTAGCACAGATACGCAGTATTTT. Amino acid sequence: CAWKALASSSTDTQYF.

In its sample, this clone was seen a few times. V and J are TRBV27 and TRBJ2-7, with D perhaps matching TRBD2 (5 bases). CDR3 length equals 14 residues. The germline V gene encodes CDR1 MNHEY and CDR2 SMNVEV (reference sequence). Trimming stripped 0 bases from V and 7 bases from J, with 13 bases between. The CDR3 region has the DNA TGTGCCAGCAGTTTATCTTCCCTAGCATGGGAGCAGTACTTC. Protein product: CASSLSSLAWEQYF.